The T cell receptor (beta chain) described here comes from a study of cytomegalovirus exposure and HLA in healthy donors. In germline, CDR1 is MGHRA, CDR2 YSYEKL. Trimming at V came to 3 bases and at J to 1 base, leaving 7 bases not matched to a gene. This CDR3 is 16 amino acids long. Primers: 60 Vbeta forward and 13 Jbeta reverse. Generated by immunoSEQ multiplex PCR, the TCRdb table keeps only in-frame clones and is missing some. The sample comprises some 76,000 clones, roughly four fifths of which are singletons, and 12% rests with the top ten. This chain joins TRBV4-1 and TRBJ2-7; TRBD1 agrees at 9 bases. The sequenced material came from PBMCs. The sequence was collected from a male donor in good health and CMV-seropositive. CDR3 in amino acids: CASSQGTGPRSYEQYF. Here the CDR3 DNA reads TGCGCCAGCAGCCAGGGGACAGGGCCGCGTTCCTACGAGCAGTACTTC.